The 13 T cell receptor beta chains listed next were all sequenced from one sample in a study of blood T cell repertoires in COVID-19. Here immunoSEQ multiplex PCR was the method, and the copy in TCRdb shows in-frame clones only, minus some. This table holds under 200,000 clones, more than 85% found once. Input material: peripheral blood. Every receptor here comes from a woman aged 80 or older in a cohort sampled during active or convalescent COVID-19.

The chain uses TRBV7-2 and TRBJ2-5; D is possibly TRBD1 (5 bases). V was trimmed by 1 base and J by 1 base, leaving 7 bases between them. Germline V CDR1 and CDR2: SGHTA, FQGNSA. The CDR3 has 14 amino acids. CDR3: CASSLGGLQETQYF. CDR3 DNA sequence: TGTGCCAGCAGCTTAGGGGGCCTCCAAGAGACCCAGTACTTC.

The chain is built from TRBV6-1 and TRBJ2-7; the D gene is possibly TRBD2 (6 bases). Germline assignment: CDR1 MNHNS and CDR2 SASEGT. CDR3 length: 15 amino acids. V gave up 8 bases and J gave up 4 bases, with 21 bases separating them. In DNA, the CDR3 is TGTGCCAGCCGTCGCGGGGACCCTACAGAATACGAGCAGTACGTC. Amino acid sequence: CASRRGDPTEYEQYV.

The chain is built from TRBV4-3 and TRBJ2-2, with unresolved D. Germline CDR1 LGHNA, CDR2 YSLEER. V was shortened by 0 bases and J by 7 bases, with 6 bases between the two germline ends. The CDR3 is made up of 13 amino acids. The CDR3 is CASSQDSYGELFF. The CDR3 DNA reads TGCGCCAGCAGCCAAGATAGTTACGGGGAGCTGTTTTTT.

The chain employs TRBV27 and TRBJ1-1; maybe TRBD1 (5 bases). The CDR3 has 14 amino acids. From germline, CDR1 is MNHEY and CDR2 SMNVEV (reference sequence). The V and J ends lost 5 bases and 0 bases respectively, with 10 bases between them. The CDR3 here is CASSPPDMNTEAFF. As DNA, the CDR3 is TGTGCCAGCAGTCCCCCGGACATGAACACTGAAGCTTTCTTT.

This chain links TRBV24-1 with TRBJ2-3, with a weak D call TRBD1 (6 bases). The ends were cut back, 1 base at V and 0 bases at J, with 7 bases in the middle. Germline V gene lookup returns CDR1 KGHDR and CDR2 SFDVKD. This CDR3 is 15 amino acids long. CDR3 DNA: TGTGCCACCAGTGATTTTACAGGGAGCACAGATACGCAGTATTTT. As protein: CATSDFTGSTDTQYF.

The chain recombines TRBV14 with TRBJ1-3; 9 bases map to TRBD1. The ends lost 3 bases at V and 8 bases at J; junction bases unmatched: 5. CDR1 and CDR2 from the germline V gene are SGHDN and FVKESK. The CDR3 sequence is 14 residues long. CDR3 coding DNA: TGTGCCAGCAGCCATGACAGGGGGACATACACCATATATTTT. It yields the protein CASSHDRGTYTIYF.

This clone was seen more than once but under ten times. The V and J genes are TRBV11-2 and TRBJ1-2; possible D gene TRBD1, 5 bases. This CDR3 region has 12 residues. CDR1 is SGHAT, CDR2 FQNNGV, per germline. The V and J ends lost 5 bases and 7 bases respectively, with 11 bases between them. The CDR3 protein is CASSRWTLGYTF. CDR3 sequence (DNA): TGTGCCAGCAGCCGTTGGACACTTGGCTACACCTTC.

This chain connects TRBV6-5 to TRBJ1-4; 9 nucleotides line up with TRBD1. V was clipped by 7 bases and J by 8 bases; unmatched bases: 11. Germline V gene lookup returns CDR1 MNHEY and CDR2 SVGAGI. There are 15 residues in the CDR3. CDR3 in amino acids: CASTRPGTGSEKLFF. CDR3 DNA: TGTGCCAGCACAAGACCCGGGACAGGGAGCGAAAAACTGTTTTTT.

This clone was detected ten times or more. V usage is TRBV11-3 and J usage is TRBJ1-3; possibly TRBD1 for D (6 bases). V lost 3 bases to trimming and J lost 4 bases, with 10 bases between them. Germline CDR1 and CDR2: SGHNT and YENEEA. This CDR3 is built from 14 residues. The CDR3 bases are TGTGCCAGCAGCTTTTCAGGGGCAGGAAACACCATATATTTT. Encoded protein: CASSFSGAGNTIYF. Drawing the rest from reference TRBV11-3 and TRBJ1-3, the complete variable domain is EAGVVQSPRYKIIEKKQPVAFWCNPISGHNTLYWYLQNLGQGPELLIRYENEEAVDDSQLPKDRFSAERLKGVDSTLKIQPAELGDSAVYLCASSFSGAGNTIYFGEGSWLTVV.

J is TRBJ1-5 and V is TRBV7-8; no definite D call. CDR3 length equals 15 residues. Between the trimmed V and J ends, which lost 5 bases and 8 bases, there was a span of 19 bases. From germline, CDR1 is SGHVS and CDR2 FQNEAQ. The CDR3 sequence: CASSRGRTGSEPQHF. CDR3 bases: TGTGCCAGCAGCCGCGGACGGACTGGGAGTGAGCCCCAGCATTTT. Drawing the rest from reference TRBV7-8 and TRBJ1-5, the complete variable domain is GAGVSQSPRYKVAKRGQDVALRCDPISGHVSLFWYQQALGQGPEFLTYFQNEAQLDKSGLPSDRFFAERPEGSVSTLKIQRTQQEDSAVYLCASSRGRTGSEPQHFGDGTRLSIL.

This chain uses TRBV7-6 with TRBJ1-5; tentative D call: TRBD1 (5 bases). The CDR3 is 14 amino acids. Germline CDR1 and CDR2: SGHVS and FNYEAQ. V dropped 5 bases and J dropped 7 bases, with 15 bases sitting between them. The CDR3 region is CASSPDSHGQPQHF. The DNA of the CDR3 is TGTGCCAGCAGCCCAGACAGTCATGGGCAGCCCCAGCATTTT.

This chain connects TRBV18 to TRBJ2-1, with TRBD1 matching over 10 bases. The CDR3 loop spans 16 amino acids. V shed 2 bases, J shed 2 bases, and the junction held 3 bases outside the gene matches. Germline CDR1 KGHSH, CDR2 LQKENI. The CDR3 is CASSPKGTGAYNEQFF. The CDR3, as DNA: TGTGCCAGCTCACCAAAAGGGACAGGGGCCTACAATGAGCAGTTCTTC.

This chain uses TRBV24-1 with TRBJ1-5; TRBD1 agrees at 7 bases. Germline CDR1 reads KGHDR; CDR2 reads SFDVKD. With 2 bases clipped from V and 2 bases from J, the junction kept 5 bases outside the gene matches. CDR3 size: 16 residues. CDR3 in DNA: TGTGCCACCAGTGATTCCCAGGGGGTTGGCAATCAGCCCCAGCATTTT. Its protein product is CATSDSQGVGNQPQHF.